Each of the 25 T cell receptor beta chains below was sequenced from the same sample in a study of CD8 T cells in Susac syndrome. Random hexamers primed reverse transcription of about 0.5 to 1 ug RNA. MiXCR, run by TCRdb on the immunoSEQ multiplex PCR reads, gives a single entry per CDR3 protein. Counted here are fewer than 150,000 distinct CDR3 sequences, 90% to 95% occurring once; the ten biggest clones make up around 0.085%. The sample was CD4+ T cells from PBMCs. Receptors originate from a human donor with multiple sclerosis.

CDR3 bases: TGTGCCAGCAGCCAGGGACCGTACGAGGCTTTCTTT. This sequence encodes CASSQGPYEAFF. V and J are TRBV7-9 and TRBJ1-1; possibly TRBD1 for D (5 bases). Per germline, CDR1 SEHNR and CDR2 FQNEAQ (reference sequence). The CDR3 loop spans 12 amino acids. The V end was cut by 5 bases, the J end by 11 bases, with 15 bases between.

In its sample, this clonotype was seen once. The chain carries TRBV30 and TRBJ1-1; possible D gene TRBD1, 6 bases. Between the trimmed V and J ends, which lost 4 bases and 4 bases, there was a span of 16 bases. Germline CDR1 reads GTSNPN; CDR2 reads SVGIG (reference sequence). This CDR3 contains 14 residues. Here the CDR3 DNA reads TGTGCCTGGACCCTTAGGGGGGTTGGCACTGAAGCTTTCTTT. It encodes CAWTLRGVGTEAFF.

The V and J genes are TRBV6-6 and TRBJ2-5, with 9 bases identical to TRBD1. CDR3 size: 15 residues. J lost 1 base, V lost 4 bases, and 4 bases had no gene match. Germline V gene data show CDR1 as MNHNY and CDR2 as SVGAGI (reference sequence). CDR3 bases: TGTGCCAGCAGTTCCGGGACAGGGACCCAAGAGACCCAGTACTTC. It is translated as CASSSGTGTQETQYF.

The chain couples TRBV7-2 to TRBJ2-5; the D is unclear. Germline V lookup: CDR1 SGHTA, CDR2 FQGNSA. V dropped 5 bases and J dropped 4 bases, with 5 bases sitting between them. The CDR3 consists of 11 residues. The chain's CDR3 is CASSAGETQYF. The CDR3 bases are TGTGCCAGCAGCGCCGGAGAGACCCAGTACTTC.

The V call is TRBV29-1, the J call TRBJ1-5; possibly TRBD1 for D (5 bases). Germline values: CDR1 SQVTM, CDR2 ANQGSEA. The CDR3 is 12 amino acids. Trimming removed 1 base at V and 6 bases at J, with 7 bases between. CDR3 nucleotides: TGCAGCGTTGAAGTGGGGGGTCAGCCCCAGCATTTT. Amino acids: CSVEVGGQPQHF.

V is TRBV6-5 and J is TRBJ1-2; D is perhaps TRBD1 (6 bases). Deletions cut 2 bases from V and 3 bases from J, with 16 bases between. Germline V gene sequence: CDR1 MNHEY, CDR2 SVGAGI. The CDR3 is 16 residues long. CDR3 DNA: TGTGCCAGCAGTTACCGGATAGGGGGGTTGTACTATGGCTACACCTTC. This codes for CASSYRIGGLYYGYTF.

This clonotype was recorded only once. The gene calls are TRBV29-1 and TRBJ1-1; D unresolved. CDR3 length: 13 residues. Trimming removed 5 bases at V and 3 bases at J, with 13 bases between. In germline, CDR1 is SQVTM, CDR2 ANQGSEA. The DNA for the CDR3 is TGCAGCGTTCAATCTAGTTGGTACACTGAAGCTTTCTTT. Protein product: CSVQSSWYTEAFF.

The chain is built from TRBV7-9 and TRBJ2-7; D may match TRBD1 or TRBD2 (5 bases each). The ends were cut back, 3 bases at V and 6 bases at J, with 15 bases in the middle. From germline, CDR1 is SEHNR and CDR2 FQNEAQ (reference sequence). The CDR3 is 14 amino acids. The CDR3 region has the DNA TGTGCCAGCAGCTTGTTCGAGGGGCGGGCCGAGCAGTACTTC. Its translation is CASSLFEGRAEQYF.

The chain uses TRBV19 and TRBJ1-5; TRBD1 aligns across 9 bases. The CDR3 totals 15 residues. Germline V gene data show CDR1 as LNHDA and CDR2 as SQIVND (reference sequence). Germline trimming cut 5 bases from V and 9 bases from J; bases unmatched to any gene: 11. The CDR3 DNA follows: TGTGCCAGTAGTCCCCGACAGGGGGAGGGTGGGCCCCAGCATTTT. Its protein is CASSPRQGEGGPQHF. The variable domain in full, completed from reference TRBV19 and TRBJ1-5, reads DGGITQSPKYLFRKEGQNVTLSCEQNLNHDAMYWYRQDPGQGLRLIYYSQIVNDFQKGDIAEGYSVSREKKESFPLTVTSAQKNPTAFYLCASSPRQGEGGPQHFGDGTRLSIL.

The chain couples TRBV7-9 to TRBJ2-6; D unresolved. The CDR3 is 16 residues long. V was trimmed by 9 bases and J by 4 bases, leaving 19 bases between them. CDR1 and CDR2 (germline): SEHNR, FQNEAQ (reference sequence). This CDR3 reads CASVNSGLGGANVLTF. DNA of the CDR3: TGTGCCAGTGTTAACTCCGGCCTCGGGGGGGCCAACGTCCTGACTTTC.

The chain employs TRBV10-3 and TRBJ2-7; D call uncertain. There are 12 residues in the CDR3. With 6 bases removed from V and 5 bases from J, the gap between germline ends came to 11 bases. Germline lookup yields CDR1 ENHRY and CDR2 SYGVKD. This CDR3 is CAISPTFDEQYF. CDR3 DNA sequence: TGTGCCATCAGCCCTACCTTTGACGAGCAGTACTTC.

The V and J genes are TRBV2 and TRBJ2-7, with TRBD1 matching 9 bases. The V segment lost 3 bases and the J segment 3 bases; nucleotides outside the gene matches: 3. Germline-derived CDR1 and CDR2 are SNHLY and FYNNEI. The CDR3 runs to 14 residues. CDR3 DNA: TGTGCCAGCAGTGATTACAGGGGGCGCTACGAGCAGTACTTC. Protein product: CASSDYRGRYEQYF.

The V and J genes are TRBV20-1 and TRBJ1-1; D uncertain. This CDR3 contains 14 residues. Germline V gene sequence: CDR1 DFQATT, CDR2 SNEGSKA (reference sequence). V shed 4 bases and J shed 6 bases, with 18 bases lying between them. CDR3 region: CSAIGPEIKSEAFF. As DNA, the CDR3 is TGCAGTGCTATTGGACCTGAAATAAAATCTGAAGCTTTCTTT.

This clonotype was found once. The CDR3 is CASSVEGGGLRADTQYF. The CDR3 nucleotides are TGTGCCAGCAGCGTAGAGGGGGGGGGCCTAAGGGCAGATACGCAGTATTTT. The rearrangement links TRBV9 to TRBJ2-3; maybe TRBD2 (7 bases). CDR1 is SGDLS and CDR2 is YYNGEE in the germline V gene. The CDR3 is 17 residues long. The V end was cut by 0 bases, the J end by 4 bases, with 18 bases between. Combining the CDR3 with reference TRBV9 and TRBJ2-3 gives the whole variable domain DSGVTQTPKHLITATGQRVTLRCSPRSGDLSVYWYQQSLDQGLQFLIQYYNGEERAKGNILERFSAQQFPDLHSELNLSSLELGDSALYFCASSVEGGGLRADTQYFGPGTRLTVL.

As for this clonotype: A read error may produce the germline difference seen at one junction end. Here the CDR3 DNA reads TGTGCCAGCAGCCCAACACATTCGACAGGGCCGATTTTT. It encodes CASSPTHSTGPIF. The rearrangement joins TRBV3-1 to TRBJ1-4; 7 bases match TRBD1. Per germline, CDR1 LGHDT and CDR2 YNNKEL (reference sequence). CDR3 length: 13 amino acids. Combining the CDR3 with reference TRBV3-1 and TRBJ1-4 gives the whole variable domain DTAVSQTPKYLVTQMGNDKSIKCEQNLGHDTMYWYKQDSKKFLKIMFSYNNKELIINETVPNRFSPKSPDKAHLNLHINSLELGDSAVYFCASSPTHSTGPIFGSGTQLSVL.

This sequence joins TRBV12-3 or TRBV12-4 and TRBJ2-1; D unclear. CDR3 size: 15 residues. V lost 2 bases to trimming and J lost 3 bases, with 11 bases between them. The CDR3 region has the DNA TGTGCCAGCAGTTTAAGGCATCAAGGCTACAATGAGCAGTTCTTC. Amino acid sequence: CASSLRHQGYNEQFF.

The chain couples TRBV20-1 to TRBJ2-7; no definite D call. Between the trimmed V and J ends, which lost 5 bases and 5 bases, there was a span of 13 bases. Looked up from germline, CDR1 is DFQATT and CDR2 is SNEGSKA (reference sequence). This CDR3 is 12 amino acids long. Written as DNA, the CDR3 is TGCAGTGCTCACCGGACGTACGACGAGCAGTACTTC. Protein sequence: CSAHRTYDEQYF.

This chain joins TRBV7-9 and TRBJ1-1, with D possibly being TRBD1 (6 bases). The germline V and J ends were trimmed by 7 bases and 1 base, with 19 bases remaining between them. The CDR3 spans 16 residues. Germline loops: CDR1 SEHNR, CDR2 FQNEAQ (reference sequence). DNA for the CDR3: TGTGCCAGCAAATTTTGGCAGGGGCCGCCGAACACTGAAGCTTTCTTT. Protein product: CASKFWQGPPNTEAFF.

V gene TRBV10-3 combines with J gene TRBJ2-7, with D possibly matching TRBD2 (6 bases). V shed 6 bases and J shed 2 bases, with 14 bases lying between them. The length of the CDR3 is 14 residues. Germline CDR1 ENHRY, CDR2 SYGVKD. This chain's CDR3 is CAIRDGGPTYEQYF. In nucleotides, the CDR3 is TGTGCCATCAGGGACGGAGGGCCAACCTACGAGCAGTACTTC.

The chain links TRBV5-6 to TRBJ1-1; tentative D call: TRBD1 (5 bases). The V end lost 4 bases, the J end lost 4 bases, and 14 bases lay between the germline ends. The CDR3 is 14 residues long. The germline V gene has CDR1 SGHDT and CDR2 YYEEEE. The DNA for the CDR3 is TGTGCCAGCAGCCGATCGGGGGGAGTCACTGAAGCTTTCTTT. Encoded protein: CASSRSGGVTEAFF.

DNA for the CDR3: TGTGCCAGTAGTCGCCAAGCCGGGAGCATGCAGTATTTT. Translating gives CASSRQAGSMQYF. The chain recombines TRBV19 with TRBJ2-3, with D possibly being TRBD2 (6 bases). The CDR3 is 13 residues long. V was trimmed by 5 bases and J by 11 bases, leaving 17 bases between them. Germline CDR1 and CDR2: LNHDA and SQIVND (reference sequence).

The CDR3 loop is CSVEVYHYEQYF. CDR3 bases: TGCAGCGTTGAAGTGTATCACTACGAGCAGTACTTC. The chain joins TRBV29-1 to TRBJ2-7; the D is unclear. This CDR3 spans 12 amino acids. CDR1 SQVTM and CDR2 ANQGSEA come from the germline V gene. V was trimmed by 1 base and J by 3 bases, leaving 7 bases between them.

The chain uses TRBV2 and TRBJ1-2; no clear D. CDR3 length equals 12 residues. The V gene's germline CDR1 is SNHLY and CDR2 FYNNEI. The V end was cut by 2 bases, the J end by 5 bases, with 6 bases between. The CDR3 here is CASSENAYGYTF. CDR3 bases: TGTGCCAGCAGTGAAAACGCTTATGGCTACACCTTC.

V usage is TRBV28 and J usage is TRBJ1-1; 7 bases map to TRBD1. CDR3 length: 16 residues. The ends lost 4 bases at V and 5 bases at J; junction bases unmatched: 13. From germline, CDR1 is MDHEN and CDR2 SYDVKM. CDR3 region: CASSSSGEGAKTEAFF. The CDR3 DNA reads as TGTGCCAGCAGTTCCTCGGGGGAGGGGGCGAAGACTGAAGCTTTCTTT.

A single count supports this clonotype. The chain couples TRBV13 to TRBJ2-6, with TRBD1 matching 9 bases. The CDR3 totals 19 residues. Germline-derived CDR1 and CDR2 are PRHDT and FYEKMQ (reference sequence). V trimming: 5 bases; J trimming: 1 base; junction bases outside the gene matches: 12. CDR3: CASSPFRDRVRSGANVLTF. The CDR3 DNA follows: TGTGCCAGCAGCCCATTCCGGGACAGGGTCCGATCTGGGGCCAACGTCCTGACTTTC.